Below, 12 T cell receptor beta chains from the same sample are listed, as sequenced in a study of blood T cells in healthy people across ages. The authors ran a second PCR of roughly 6 to 12 cycles using a sample-barcoded 5' primer and a J-beta primer mix. TCRdb reprocessed the 5' RACE reads via MiXCR and lists one record per CDR3 protein. The sample yields 790,000 or so distinct CDR3 sequences, around half seen once. Sample: blood. These receptors all stem from an elderly man in good health.

The table lists this clonotype with a count of one. This chain connects TRBV20-1 to TRBJ2-3; a possible D gene is TRBD1 (6 bases). This CDR3 is built from 16 residues. V was pared by 2 bases and J by 5 bases, with 20 bases between. Germline CDR1 is DFQATT and CDR2 is SNEGSKA (reference sequence). CDR3 nucleotide sequence: TGCAGTGCTAGAACAGGGATTCCCGAGGGTGGAGATACGCAGTATTTT. This gives the protein CSARTGIPEGGDTQYF.

The chain joins TRBV2 to TRBJ2-7; D call uncertain. CDR3 length equals 14 residues. The ends were cut back, 5 bases at V and 2 bases at J, with 13 bases in the middle. The germline gives CDR1 SNHLY, CDR2 FYNNEI. CDR3 region: CASSPFLGTYEQYF. DNA of the CDR3: TGTGCCAGCAGTCCATTCTTGGGGACCTACGAGCAGTACTTC.

The table lists this clonotype with many counts. V usage is TRBV7-2 and J usage is TRBJ2-3; 7 bases are shared with TRBD1. The germline V gene has CDR1 SGHTA and CDR2 FQGNSA. The CDR3 length is 15 residues. The V gene end was trimmed by 7 bases and the J gene end by 0 bases; junction bases not matched to a gene: 7. CDR3 DNA: TGTGCCAGCACCCGACAGGGCCTAAGCACAGATACGCAGTATTTT. This encodes CASTRQGLSTDTQYF.

This rearrangement joins TRBV20-1 to TRBJ1-5; D ambiguous. Germline lookup yields CDR1 DFQATT and CDR2 SNEGSKA (reference sequence). The CDR3 consists of 15 residues. V lost 2 bases, J lost 2 bases, and 13 bases lay in between. CDR3 in amino acids: CSARYEVRGNQPQHF. For the CDR3, the DNA is TGCAGTGCTAGATATGAAGTGAGAGGCAATCAGCCCCAGCATTTT.

The rearrangement joins TRBV29-1 to TRBJ2-4; weak D call: TRBD2 (7 bases). The assigned J gene may be wrong: the sequence end matches TRBJ2-5 better. CDR3 size: 13 residues. Germline V CDR1 and CDR2: SQVTM, ANQGSEA. The CDR3 loop reads CSVDRGAQETQYF. DNA of the CDR3: TGCAGCGTTGACCGGGGGGCGCAGGAGACCCAGTACTTC.

The chain carries TRBV7-9 and TRBJ1-1; the D is unclear. This CDR3 region has 11 residues. CDR1 SEHNR and CDR2 FQNEAQ come from the germline V gene (reference sequence). Trimming took 3 bases from V and 5 from J, leaving 4 bases between them. CDR3: CASSFQTEAFF. The CDR3 region has the DNA TGTGCCAGCAGCTTTCAAACTGAAGCTTTCTTT.

A note on this clonotype: A much larger clone differs by one base, so this may be a read error. The V call is TRBV20-1, the J call TRBJ2-7; TRBD1 agrees at 8 bases. With V trimmed by 7 bases and J by 6 bases, 26 bases remained unmatched. The CDR3 is made up of 18 amino acids. Per germline, CDR1 DFQATT and CDR2 SNEGSKA (reference sequence). CDR3: CSVKNLLRATGGPIEQYF. The CDR3 DNA reads as TGCAGTGTTAAAAACCTACTGAGGGCAACAGGGGGACCGATCGAGCAGTACTTC.

The chain employs TRBV7-3 and TRBJ2-5, with no clear D. The J call may be wrong; the DNA end is better matched by TRBJ2-7. The CDR3 extends over 13 amino acids. Germline CDR1 and CDR2: SGHTA and FQGTGA. In DNA form, the CDR3 reads TGTGCCAGCAGCGAAGACAACTCCTACGAGCAGTACTTC. Protein sequence: CASSEDNSYEQYF.

The V gene is TRBV20-1, the J gene TRBJ2-4; 9 nucleotides align to TRBD2. This CDR3 comprises 15 residues. V was clipped by 7 bases and J by 1 base; unmatched bases: 8. Germline values: CDR1 DFQATT, CDR2 SNEGSKA (reference sequence). CDR3 region: CSVRERGVAKNIQYF. For the CDR3, the DNA is TGCAGTGTTAGGGAGCGGGGGGTGGCCAAAAACATTCAGTACTTC.

This clonotype was seen more than once but under ten times. V usage is TRBV12-3 or TRBV12-4 and J usage is TRBJ2-5, with TRBD2 matching over 9 bases. V shed 5 bases, J shed 13 bases, and the junction held 11 bases outside the gene matches. The CDR3 is 13 amino acids. The CDR3: CASSQETSGETYF. CDR3 nucleotides: TGTGCCAGCAGTCAAGAGACTAGCGGTGAGACGTACTTC.

This rearrangement joins TRBV29-1 to TRBJ1-4; the D gene is possibly TRBD1 (6 bases). CDR1 and CDR2 (germline): SQVTM, ANQGSEA. This CDR3 has 12 amino acids. V was clipped by 7 bases and J by 5 bases, with 11 bases between them. The CDR3 loop reads CSAQGINEKLFF. The CDR3 nucleotides read TGCAGCGCTCAGGGGATCAATGAAAAACTGTTTTTT.

This clonotype was observed a few times. The V call is TRBV7-2, the J call TRBJ2-4; D is ambiguous. CDR3 length: 16 amino acids. Germline-derived CDR1 and CDR2 are SGHTA and FQGNSA. V was cut by 1 base and J by 0 bases, with 10 bases left in between. The CDR3: CASSLDADLAKNIQYF. The CDR3 DNA reads as TGTGCCAGCAGCTTAGATGCTGATTTAGCCAAAAACATTCAGTACTTC.